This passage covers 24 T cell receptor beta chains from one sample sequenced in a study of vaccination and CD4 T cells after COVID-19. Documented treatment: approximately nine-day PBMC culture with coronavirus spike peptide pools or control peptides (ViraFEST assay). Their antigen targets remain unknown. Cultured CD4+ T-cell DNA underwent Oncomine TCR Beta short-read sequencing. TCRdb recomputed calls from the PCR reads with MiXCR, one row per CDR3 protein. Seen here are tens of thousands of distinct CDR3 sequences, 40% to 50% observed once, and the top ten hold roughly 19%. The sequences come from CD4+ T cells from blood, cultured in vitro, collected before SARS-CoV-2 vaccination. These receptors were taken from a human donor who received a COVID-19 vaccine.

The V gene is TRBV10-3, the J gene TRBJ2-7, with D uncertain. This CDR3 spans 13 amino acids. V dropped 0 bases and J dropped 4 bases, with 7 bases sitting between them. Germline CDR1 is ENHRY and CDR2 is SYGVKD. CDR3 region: CAISESESYEQYF. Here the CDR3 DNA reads TGTGCCATCAGTGAGTCTGAGAGTTACGAGCAGTACTTC.

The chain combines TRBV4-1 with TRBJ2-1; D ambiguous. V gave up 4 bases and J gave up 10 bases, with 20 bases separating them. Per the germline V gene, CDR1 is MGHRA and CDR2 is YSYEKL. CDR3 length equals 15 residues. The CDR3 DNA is TGCGCCAGCAGCCGTGGACCCTCGACGGAGTGGGAGCAGTTCTTC. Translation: CASSRGPSTEWEQFF.

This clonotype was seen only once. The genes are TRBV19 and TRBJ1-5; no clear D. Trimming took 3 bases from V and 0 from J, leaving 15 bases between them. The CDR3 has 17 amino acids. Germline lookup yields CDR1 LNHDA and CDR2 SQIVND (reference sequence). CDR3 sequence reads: CASSIGWGSYSNQPQHF. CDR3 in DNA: TGTGCCAGTAGTATTGGTTGGGGTTCGTATAGCAATCAGCCCCAGCATTTT.

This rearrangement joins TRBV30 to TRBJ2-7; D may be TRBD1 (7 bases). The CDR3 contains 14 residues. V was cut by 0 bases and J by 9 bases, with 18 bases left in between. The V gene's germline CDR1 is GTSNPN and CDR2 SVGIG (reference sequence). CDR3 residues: CAWSVSGGMQGQYF. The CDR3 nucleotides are TGTGCCTGGAGTGTGTCAGGGGGGATGCAAGGGCAGTACTTC.

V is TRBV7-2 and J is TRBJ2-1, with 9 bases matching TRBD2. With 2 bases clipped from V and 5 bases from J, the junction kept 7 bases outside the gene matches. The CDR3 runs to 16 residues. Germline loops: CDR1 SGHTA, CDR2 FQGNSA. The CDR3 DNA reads TGTGCCAGCAGCTTAACGGTGGCGGGGGGGAACAATGAGCAGTTCTTC. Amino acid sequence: CASSLTVAGGNNEQFF.

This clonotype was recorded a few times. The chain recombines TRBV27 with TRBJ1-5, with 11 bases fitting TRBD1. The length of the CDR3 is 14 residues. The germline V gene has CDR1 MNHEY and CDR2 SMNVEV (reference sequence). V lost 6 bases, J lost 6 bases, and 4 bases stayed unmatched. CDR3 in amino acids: CASRGQGGGQPQHF. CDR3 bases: TGTGCCAGCAGGGGACAGGGGGGGGGTCAGCCCCAGCATTTT.

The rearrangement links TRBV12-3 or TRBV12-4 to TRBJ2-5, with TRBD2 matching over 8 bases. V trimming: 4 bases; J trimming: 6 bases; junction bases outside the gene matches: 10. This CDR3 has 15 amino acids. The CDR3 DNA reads TGTGCCAGCAGTTCTAGCGGGCCAACGAAGAAGACCCAGTACTTC. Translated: CASSSSGPTKKTQYF.

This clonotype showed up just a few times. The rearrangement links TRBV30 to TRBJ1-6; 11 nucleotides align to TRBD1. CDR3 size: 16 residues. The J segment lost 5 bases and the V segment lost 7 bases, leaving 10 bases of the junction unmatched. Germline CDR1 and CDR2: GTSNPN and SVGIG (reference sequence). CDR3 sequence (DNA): TGTGCCTTAAAAAAGGGGGGACAGGGGGATAATTCACCCCTCCACTTT. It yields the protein CALKKGGQGDNSPLHF.

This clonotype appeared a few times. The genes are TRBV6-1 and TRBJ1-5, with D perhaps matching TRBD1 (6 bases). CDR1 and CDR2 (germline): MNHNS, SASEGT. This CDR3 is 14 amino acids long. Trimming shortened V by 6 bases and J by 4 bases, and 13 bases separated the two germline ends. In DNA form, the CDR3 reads TGTGCCAGCAGGGGGACATACCCTAATCAGCCCCAGCATTTT. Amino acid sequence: CASRGTYPNQPQHF.

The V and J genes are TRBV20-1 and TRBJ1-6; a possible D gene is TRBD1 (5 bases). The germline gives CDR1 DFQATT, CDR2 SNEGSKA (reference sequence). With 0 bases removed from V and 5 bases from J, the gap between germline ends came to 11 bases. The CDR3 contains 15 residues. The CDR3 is CSARDLVGDNSPLHF. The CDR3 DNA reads TGCAGTGCTAGAGATTTGGTAGGGGATAATTCACCCCTCCACTTT.

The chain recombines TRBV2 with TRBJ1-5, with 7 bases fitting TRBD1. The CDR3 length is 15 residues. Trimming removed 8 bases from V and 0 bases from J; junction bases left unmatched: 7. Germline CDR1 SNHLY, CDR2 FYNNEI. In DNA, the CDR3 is TGTGCCAGCGGAAACAGGGGAAATAGCAATCAGCCCCAGCATTTT. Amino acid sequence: CASGNRGNSNQPQHF.

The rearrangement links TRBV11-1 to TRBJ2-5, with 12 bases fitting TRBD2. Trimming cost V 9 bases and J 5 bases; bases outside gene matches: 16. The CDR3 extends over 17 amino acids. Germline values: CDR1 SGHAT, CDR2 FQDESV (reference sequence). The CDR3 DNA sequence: TGTGCCAGAAGGGAGAAGACTAGCGGGGGCCCAGGGGAGACCCAGTACTTC. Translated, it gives CARREKTSGGPGETQYF.

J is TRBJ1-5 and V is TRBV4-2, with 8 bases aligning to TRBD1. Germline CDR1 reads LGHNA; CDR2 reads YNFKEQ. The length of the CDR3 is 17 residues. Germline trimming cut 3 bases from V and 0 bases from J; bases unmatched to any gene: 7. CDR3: CASSQADRGFSNQPQHF. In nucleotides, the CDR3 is TGTGCCAGCAGCCAGGCCGACAGGGGTTTTAGCAATCAGCCCCAGCATTTT.

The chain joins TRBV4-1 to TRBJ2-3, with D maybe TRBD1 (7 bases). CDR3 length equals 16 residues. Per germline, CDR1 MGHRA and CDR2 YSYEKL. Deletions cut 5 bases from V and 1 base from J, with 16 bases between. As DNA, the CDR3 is TGCGCCAGCAGCTCCCTCGGCAGGGGGGGCACAGATACGCAGTATTTT. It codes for CASSSLGRGGTDTQYF.

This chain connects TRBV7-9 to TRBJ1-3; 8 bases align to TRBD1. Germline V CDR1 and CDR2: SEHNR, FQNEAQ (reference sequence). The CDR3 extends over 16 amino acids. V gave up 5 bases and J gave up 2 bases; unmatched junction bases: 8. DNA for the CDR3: TGTGCCAGCAGCACTTCAACAGGGGGTACTGGAAACACCATATATTTT. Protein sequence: CASSTSTGGTGNTIYF. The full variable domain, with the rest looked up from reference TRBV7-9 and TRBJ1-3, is DTGVSQNPRHKITKRGQNVTFRCDPISEHNRLYWYRQTLGQGPEFLTYFQNEAQLEKSRLLSDRFSAERPKGSFSTLEIQRTEQGDSAMYLCASSTSTGGTGNTIYFGEGSWLTVV.

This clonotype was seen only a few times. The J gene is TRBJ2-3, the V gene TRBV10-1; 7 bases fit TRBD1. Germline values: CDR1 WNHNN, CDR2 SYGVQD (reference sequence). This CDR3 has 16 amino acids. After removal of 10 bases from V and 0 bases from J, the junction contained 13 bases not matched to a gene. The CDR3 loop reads CANHKHRGPSTDTQYF. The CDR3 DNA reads TGCGCCAACCACAAGCACAGGGGTCCTAGCACAGATACGCAGTATTTT.

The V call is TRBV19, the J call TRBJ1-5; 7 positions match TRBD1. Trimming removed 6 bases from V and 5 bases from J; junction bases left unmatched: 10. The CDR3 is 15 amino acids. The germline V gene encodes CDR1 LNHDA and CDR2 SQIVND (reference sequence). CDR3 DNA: TGTGCCAGTAGCCCCGACAGGGAGAATGATCAGCCCCAGCATTTT. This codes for CASSPDRENDQPQHF.

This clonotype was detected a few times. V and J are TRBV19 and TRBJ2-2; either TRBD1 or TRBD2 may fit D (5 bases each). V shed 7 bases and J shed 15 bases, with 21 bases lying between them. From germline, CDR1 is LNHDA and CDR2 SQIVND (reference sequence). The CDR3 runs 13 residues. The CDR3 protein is CASISRGPSRVFF. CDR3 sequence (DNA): TGTGCCAGTATTTCGAGGGGCCCGTCTAGGGTGTTTTTT.

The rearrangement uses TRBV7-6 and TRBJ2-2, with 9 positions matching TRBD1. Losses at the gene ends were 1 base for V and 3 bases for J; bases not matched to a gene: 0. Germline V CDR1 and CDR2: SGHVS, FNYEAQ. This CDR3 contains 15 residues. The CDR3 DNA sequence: TGTGCCAGCAGCTTAGGACAGGGGGACACCGGGGAGCTGTTTTTT. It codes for CASSLGQGDTGELFF.

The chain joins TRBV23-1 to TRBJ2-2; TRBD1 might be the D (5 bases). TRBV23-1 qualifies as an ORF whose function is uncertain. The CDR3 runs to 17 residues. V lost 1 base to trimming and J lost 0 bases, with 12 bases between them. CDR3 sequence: CASSQLDRQTNTGELFF. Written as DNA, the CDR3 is TGCGCCAGCAGTCAATTGGACCGACAGACGAACACCGGGGAGCTGTTTTTT.

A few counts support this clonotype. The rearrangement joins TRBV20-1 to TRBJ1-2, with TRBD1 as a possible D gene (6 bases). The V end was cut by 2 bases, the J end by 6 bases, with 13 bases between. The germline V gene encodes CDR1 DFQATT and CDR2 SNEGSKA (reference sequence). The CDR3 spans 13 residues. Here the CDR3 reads CSARRQGYHGYTF. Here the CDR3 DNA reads TGCAGTGCTAGACGGCAGGGGTATCATGGCTACACCTTC.

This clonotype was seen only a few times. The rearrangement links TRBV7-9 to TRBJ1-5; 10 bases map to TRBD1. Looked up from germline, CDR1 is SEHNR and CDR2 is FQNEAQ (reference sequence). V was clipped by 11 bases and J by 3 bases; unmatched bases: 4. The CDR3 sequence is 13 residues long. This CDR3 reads CASDRGNNQPQHF. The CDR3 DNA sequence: TGTGCCTCGGACAGGGGGAACAATCAGCCCCAGCATTTT.

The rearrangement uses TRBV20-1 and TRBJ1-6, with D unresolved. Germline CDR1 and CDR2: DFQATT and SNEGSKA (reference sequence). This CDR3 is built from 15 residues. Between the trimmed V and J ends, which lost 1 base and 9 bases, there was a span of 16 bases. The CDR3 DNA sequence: TGCAGTGCTAGAGCCGGGATAAATCCCCTTTCACCCCTCCACTTT. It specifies CSARAGINPLSPLHF.

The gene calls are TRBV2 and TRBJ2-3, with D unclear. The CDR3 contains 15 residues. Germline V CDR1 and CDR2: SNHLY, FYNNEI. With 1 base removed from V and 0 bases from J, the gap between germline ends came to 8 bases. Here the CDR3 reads CASSEDVASTDTQYF. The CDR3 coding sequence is TGTGCCAGCAGTGAAGATGTAGCTAGCACAGATACGCAGTATTTT.